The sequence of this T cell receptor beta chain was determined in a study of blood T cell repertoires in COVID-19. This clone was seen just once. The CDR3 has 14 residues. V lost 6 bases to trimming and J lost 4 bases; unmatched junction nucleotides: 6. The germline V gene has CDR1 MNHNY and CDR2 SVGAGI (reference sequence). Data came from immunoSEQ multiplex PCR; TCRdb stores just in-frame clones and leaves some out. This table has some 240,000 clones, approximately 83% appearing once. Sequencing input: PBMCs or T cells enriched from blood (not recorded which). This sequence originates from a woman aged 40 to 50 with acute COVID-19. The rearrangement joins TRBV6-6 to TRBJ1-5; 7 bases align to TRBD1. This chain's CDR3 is CASSRDSPNQPQHF. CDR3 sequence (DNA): TGTGCCAGCAGCCGGGACAGCCCGAATCAGCCCCAGCATTTT.